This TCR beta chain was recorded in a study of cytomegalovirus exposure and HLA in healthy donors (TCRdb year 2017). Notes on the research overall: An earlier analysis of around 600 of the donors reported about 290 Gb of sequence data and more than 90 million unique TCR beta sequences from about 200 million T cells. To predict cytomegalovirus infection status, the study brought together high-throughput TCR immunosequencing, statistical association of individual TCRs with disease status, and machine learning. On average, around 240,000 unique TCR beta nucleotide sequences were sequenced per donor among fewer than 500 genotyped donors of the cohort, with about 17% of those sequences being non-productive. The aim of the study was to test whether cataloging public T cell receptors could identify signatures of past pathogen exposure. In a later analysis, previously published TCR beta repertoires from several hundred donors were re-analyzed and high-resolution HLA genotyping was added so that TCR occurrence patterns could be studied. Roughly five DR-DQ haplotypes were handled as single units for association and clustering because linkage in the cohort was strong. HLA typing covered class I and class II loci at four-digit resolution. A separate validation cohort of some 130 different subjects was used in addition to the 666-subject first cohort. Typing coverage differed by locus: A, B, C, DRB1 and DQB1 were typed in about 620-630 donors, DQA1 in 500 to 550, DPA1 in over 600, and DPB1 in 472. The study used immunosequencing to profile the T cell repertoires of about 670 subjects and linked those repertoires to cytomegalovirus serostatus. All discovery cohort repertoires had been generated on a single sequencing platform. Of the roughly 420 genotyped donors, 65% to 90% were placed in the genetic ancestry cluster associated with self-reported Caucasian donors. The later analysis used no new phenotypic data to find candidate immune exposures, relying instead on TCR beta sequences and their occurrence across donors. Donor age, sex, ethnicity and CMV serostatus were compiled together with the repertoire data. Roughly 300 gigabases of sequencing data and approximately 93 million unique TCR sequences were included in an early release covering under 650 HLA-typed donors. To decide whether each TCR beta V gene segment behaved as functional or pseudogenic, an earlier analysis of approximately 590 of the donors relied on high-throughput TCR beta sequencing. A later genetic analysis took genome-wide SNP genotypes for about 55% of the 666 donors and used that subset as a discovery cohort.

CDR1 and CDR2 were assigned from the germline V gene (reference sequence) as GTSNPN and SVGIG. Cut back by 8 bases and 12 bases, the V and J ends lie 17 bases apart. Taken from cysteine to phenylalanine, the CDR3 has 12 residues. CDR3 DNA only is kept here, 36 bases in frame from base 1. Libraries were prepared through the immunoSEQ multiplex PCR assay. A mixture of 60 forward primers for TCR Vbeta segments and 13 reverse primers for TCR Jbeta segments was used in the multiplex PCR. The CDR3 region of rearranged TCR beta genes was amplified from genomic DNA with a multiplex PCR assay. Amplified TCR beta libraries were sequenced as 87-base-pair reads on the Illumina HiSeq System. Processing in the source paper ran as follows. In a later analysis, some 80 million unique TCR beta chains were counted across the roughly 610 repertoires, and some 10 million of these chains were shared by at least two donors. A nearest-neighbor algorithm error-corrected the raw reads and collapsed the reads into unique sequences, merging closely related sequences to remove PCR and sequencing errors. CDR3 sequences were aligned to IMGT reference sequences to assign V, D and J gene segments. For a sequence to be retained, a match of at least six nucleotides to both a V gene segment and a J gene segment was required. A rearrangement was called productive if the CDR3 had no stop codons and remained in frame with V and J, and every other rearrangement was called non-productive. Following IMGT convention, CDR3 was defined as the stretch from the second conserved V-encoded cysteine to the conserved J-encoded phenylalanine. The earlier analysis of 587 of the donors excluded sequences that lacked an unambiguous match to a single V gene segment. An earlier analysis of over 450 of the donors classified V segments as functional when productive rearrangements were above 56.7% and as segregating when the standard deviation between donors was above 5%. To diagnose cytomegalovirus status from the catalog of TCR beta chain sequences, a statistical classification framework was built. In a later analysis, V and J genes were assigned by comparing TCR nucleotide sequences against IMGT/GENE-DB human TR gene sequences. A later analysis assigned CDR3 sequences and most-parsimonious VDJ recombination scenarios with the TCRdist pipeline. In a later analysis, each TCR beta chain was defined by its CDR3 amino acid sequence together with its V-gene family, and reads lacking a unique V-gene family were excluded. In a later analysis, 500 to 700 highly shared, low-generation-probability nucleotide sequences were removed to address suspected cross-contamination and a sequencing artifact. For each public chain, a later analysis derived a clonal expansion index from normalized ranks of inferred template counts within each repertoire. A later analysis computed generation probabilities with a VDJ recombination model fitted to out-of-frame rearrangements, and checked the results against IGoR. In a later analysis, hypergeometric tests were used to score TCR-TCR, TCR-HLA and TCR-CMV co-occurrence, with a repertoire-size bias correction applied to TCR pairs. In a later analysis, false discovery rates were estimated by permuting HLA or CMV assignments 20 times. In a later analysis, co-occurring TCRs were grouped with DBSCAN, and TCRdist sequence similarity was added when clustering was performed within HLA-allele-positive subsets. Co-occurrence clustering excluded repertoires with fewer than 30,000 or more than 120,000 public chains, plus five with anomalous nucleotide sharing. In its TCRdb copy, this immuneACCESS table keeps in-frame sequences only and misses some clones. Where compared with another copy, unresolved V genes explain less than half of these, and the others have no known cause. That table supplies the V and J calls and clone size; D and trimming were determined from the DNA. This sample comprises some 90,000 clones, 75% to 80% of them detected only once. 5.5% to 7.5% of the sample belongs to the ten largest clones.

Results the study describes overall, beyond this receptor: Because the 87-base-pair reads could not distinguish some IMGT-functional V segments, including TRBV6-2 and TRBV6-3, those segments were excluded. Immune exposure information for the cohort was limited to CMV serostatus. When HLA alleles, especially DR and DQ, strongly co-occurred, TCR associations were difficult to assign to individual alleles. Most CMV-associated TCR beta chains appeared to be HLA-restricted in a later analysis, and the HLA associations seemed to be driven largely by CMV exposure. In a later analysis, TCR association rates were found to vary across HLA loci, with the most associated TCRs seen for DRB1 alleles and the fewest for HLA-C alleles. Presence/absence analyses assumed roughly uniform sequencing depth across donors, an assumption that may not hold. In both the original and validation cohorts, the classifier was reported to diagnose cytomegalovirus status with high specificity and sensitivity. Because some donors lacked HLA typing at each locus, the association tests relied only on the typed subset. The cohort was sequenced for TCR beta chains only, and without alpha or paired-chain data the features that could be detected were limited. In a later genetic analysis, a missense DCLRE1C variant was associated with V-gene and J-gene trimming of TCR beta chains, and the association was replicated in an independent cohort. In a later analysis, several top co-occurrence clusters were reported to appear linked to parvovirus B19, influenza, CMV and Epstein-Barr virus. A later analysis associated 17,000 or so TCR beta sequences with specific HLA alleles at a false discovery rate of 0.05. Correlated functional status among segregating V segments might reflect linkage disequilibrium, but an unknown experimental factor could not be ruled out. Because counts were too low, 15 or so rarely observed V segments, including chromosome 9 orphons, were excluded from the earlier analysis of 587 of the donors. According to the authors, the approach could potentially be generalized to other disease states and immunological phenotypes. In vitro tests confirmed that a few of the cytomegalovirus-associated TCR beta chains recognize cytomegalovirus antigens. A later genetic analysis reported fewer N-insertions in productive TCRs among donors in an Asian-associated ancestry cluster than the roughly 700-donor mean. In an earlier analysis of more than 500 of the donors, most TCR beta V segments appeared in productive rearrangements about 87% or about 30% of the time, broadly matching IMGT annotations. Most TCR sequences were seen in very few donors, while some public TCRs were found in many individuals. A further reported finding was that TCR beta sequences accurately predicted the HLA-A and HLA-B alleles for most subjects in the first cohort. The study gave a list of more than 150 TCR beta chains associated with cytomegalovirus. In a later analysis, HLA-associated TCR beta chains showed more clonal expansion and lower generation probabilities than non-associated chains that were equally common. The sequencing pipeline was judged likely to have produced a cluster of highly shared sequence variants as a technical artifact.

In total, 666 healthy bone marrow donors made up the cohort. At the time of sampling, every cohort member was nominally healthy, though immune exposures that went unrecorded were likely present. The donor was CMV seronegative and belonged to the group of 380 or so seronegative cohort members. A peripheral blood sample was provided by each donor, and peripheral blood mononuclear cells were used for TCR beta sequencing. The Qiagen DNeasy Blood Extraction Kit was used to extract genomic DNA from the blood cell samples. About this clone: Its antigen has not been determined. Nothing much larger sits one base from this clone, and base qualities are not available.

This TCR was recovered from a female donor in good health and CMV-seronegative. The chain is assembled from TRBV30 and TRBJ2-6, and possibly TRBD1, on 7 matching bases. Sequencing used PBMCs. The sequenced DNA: TGTGCCGGGGGGAACAGGGGTGGCGTCCTGACTTTC. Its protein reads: CAGGNRGGVLTF.